This passage covers 25 T cell receptor beta chains from one sample sequenced in a study of T cells in Graves' hyperthyroidism and ophthalmopathy (dated 2019 in TCRdb). The library relied on multiplex PCR. Sequencing relied on an Illumina HiSeq 2000. The TCR beta CDR3 regions were amplified from RNA transcripts. The TCR CDR3 was subjected to a first round of RT-PCR using the HTBI primer set and the Qiagen OneStep RT-PCR kit. TCRdb applied fastp at Q25 and MiXCR to the public reads, then kept only in-frame beta chains. Duplicate CDR3 protein sequences are folded into a single record with the most common DNA and genes. The sample records around 34,000 distinct CDR3 sequences, around half of which are singletons. Roughly 25% of the sample belongs to the ten largest clones. Sequencing was performed on blood. These receptors originate from a woman between 35 and 50 years old with Graves' ophthalmopathy.

The chain employs TRBV20-1 and TRBJ1-3; D is possibly TRBD1 (6 bases). Germline V CDR1 and CDR2: DFQATT, SNEGSKA (reference sequence). This CDR3 has 14 amino acids. V lost 0 bases and J 6 bases, leaving 12 bases between the germline ends. In nucleotides, the CDR3 is TGCAGTGCTAGAGACCGGGGGGGCGAAAACACCATATATTTT. Amino acid sequence: CSARDRGGENTIYF.

V gene TRBV5-1 combines with J gene TRBJ1-2; 7 bases line up with TRBD1. Germline V CDR1 and CDR2: SGHRS, YFSETQ. This CDR3 is built from 13 residues. The ends lost 7 bases at V and 7 bases at J; junction bases unmatched: 10. The CDR3 DNA reads TGCGCCAGCCGCCGGGACAGTTCGGGTGGCTACACCTTC. Its protein is CASRRDSSGGYTF.

This chain uses TRBV9 with TRBJ1-2, with D possibly matching TRBD1 (5 bases). The V and J ends lost 4 bases and 4 bases respectively, with 11 bases between them. This CDR3 is built from 13 residues. Germline values: CDR1 SGDLS, CDR2 YYNGEE. The CDR3 protein is CASSQGDGYGYTF. CDR3 bases: TGTGCCAGCAGCCAAGGGGATGGCTATGGCTACACCTTC.

This clonotype was counted once. The chain joins TRBV20-1 to TRBJ2-1, with 15 bases aligning to TRBD2. Per germline, CDR1 DFQATT and CDR2 SNEGSKA (reference sequence). The CDR3 sequence is 15 residues long. Trimming at V came to 3 bases and at J to 7 bases, leaving 4 bases not matched to a gene. CDR3 in amino acids: CSASGLAGGQNEQFF. In nucleotides, the CDR3 is TGCAGTGCTAGCGGACTAGCGGGGGGGCAGAATGAGCAGTTCTTC.

The sample holds a few counts of this clonotype. Since a much larger clone is just one base distant, this may be a read error. The chain's CDR3 is CASSWPRAGGVPDTQYF. CDR3 DNA: TGTGCCAGCAGCTGGCCGAGAGCGGGGGGGGTCCCAGATACGCAGTATTTT. The rearrangement joins TRBV5-4 to TRBJ2-3; TRBD2 aligns across 10 bases. V shed 3 bases and J 4 bases; nucleotides not matched to a gene: 11. This CDR3 region has 17 residues. Germline V gives CDR1 SGHNT, CDR2 YYREEE (reference sequence). Drawing the rest from reference TRBV5-4 and TRBJ2-3, the complete variable domain is ETGVTQSPTHLIKTRGQQVTLRCSSQSGHNTVSWYQQALGQGPQFIFQYYREEENGRGNFPPRFSGLQFPNYSSELNVNALELDDSALYLCASSWPRAGGVPDTQYFGPGTRLTVL.

This chain links TRBV9 with TRBJ2-5, with D tentatively TRBD2 (6 bases). The CDR3 loop spans 17 amino acids. The germline V gene has CDR1 SGDLS and CDR2 YYNGEE. Trimming took 10 bases from V and 4 from J, leaving 29 bases between them. DNA for the CDR3: TGTGCCTGGAGTTGGGCTAGCGAGAGGGCCGAGGGAGAGACCCAGTACTTC. Encoded protein: CAWSWASERAEGETQYF.

The table lists this clonotype with many counts. This may be a read error, as it is one base from a much larger clone. The rearrangement uses TRBV7-9 and TRBJ2-6; 8 positions match TRBD1. The CDR3 spans 17 residues. V shed 0 bases and J 2 bases; nucleotides not matched to a gene: 3. Germline assignment: CDR1 SEHNR and CDR2 FQNEAQ (reference sequence). CDR3 coding DNA: TGTGCCAGCAGCTTAGCGCAACAGGGGGCTGGGGCCAACGTCCTGACTTTC. It is translated as CASSLAQQGAGANVLTF.

By its share, this clonotype is medium-sized (0.01 to 0.1%). The chain employs TRBV2 and TRBJ1-6; D unresolved. The germline V gene has CDR1 SNHLY and CDR2 FYNNEI. The CDR3 loop spans 14 amino acids. The V end lost 1 base, the J end lost 7 bases, and 8 bases lay between the germline ends. CDR3 DNA sequence: TGTGCCAGCAGTGAAGAGGCGGGGAATTCACCCCTCCACTTT. Its protein is CASSEEAGNSPLHF.

This clonotype was seen only once. The gene calls are TRBV7-6 and TRBJ1-2; 9 bases align to TRBD1. V gave up 5 bases and J gave up 7 bases; unmatched junction bases: 8. Germline assignment: CDR1 SGHVS and CDR2 FNYEAQ. The length of the CDR3 is 14 residues. The CDR3 DNA is TGTGCCAGCAGCCCGACCCGGGACAGGGTTGGCTACACCTTC. It is translated as CASSPTRDRVGYTF.

The chain has TRBV29-1 and TRBJ2-3; no firm D call. Per the germline V gene, CDR1 is SQVTM and CDR2 is ANQGSEA. The CDR3 runs to 14 residues. Between the trimmed V and J ends, which lost 8 bases and 0 bases, there was a span of 15 bases. In nucleotides, the CDR3 is TGCAGCTTAGCACCCGATATTAGCACAGATACGCAGTATTTT. Encoded protein: CSLAPDISTDTQYF.

This clonotype was counted ten times or more. This sequence joins TRBV28 and TRBJ1-1, with a tentative D call TRBD1 (5 bases). Trimming stripped 4 bases from V and 3 bases from J, with 18 bases between. The germline CDR1 and CDR2 sequences are MDHEN and SYDVKM. CDR3 size: 16 residues. The CDR3 region has the DNA TGTGCCAGCAGTTCCCCGGCCAGGGCCGCGGACACTGAAGCTTTCTTT. Its translation is CASSSPARAADTEAFF.

This clonotype was seen repeatedly, ten times or more. The rearrangement links TRBV19 to TRBJ2-5, with 7 positions matching TRBD2. Germline loops: CDR1 LNHDA, CDR2 SQIVND (reference sequence). V gave up 6 bases and J gave up 3 bases; unmatched junction bases: 10. The CDR3 has 15 amino acids. The CDR3 DNA sequence: TGTGCCAGTAGCAATCGGGGAGGGAACGAAGAGACCCAGTACTTC. It is translated as CASSNRGGNEETQYF.

The chain employs TRBV20-1 and TRBJ2-3; maybe TRBD2 (6 bases). This CDR3 has 16 residues. The V and J ends lost 3 bases and 4 bases respectively, with 20 bases between them. Germline assignment: CDR1 DFQATT and CDR2 SNEGSKA (reference sequence). The CDR3 protein is CSARGGSASWPDTQYF. The CDR3 coding sequence is TGCAGTGCTAGGGGGGGTAGCGCATCTTGGCCAGATACGCAGTATTTT.

This clonotype was seen at least ten times. The chain couples TRBV9 to TRBJ2-5, with D possibly TRBD2 on 5 matching bases. Trimming removed 4 bases from V and 5 bases from J, with 12 bases in between. Germline V gene data show CDR1 as SGDLS and CDR2 as YYNGEE. The CDR3 is made up of 13 amino acids. CDR3 sequence: CASSPRGWETQYF. CDR3 sequence (DNA): TGTGCCAGCAGCCCCCGGGGATGGGAGACCCAGTACTTC.

The gene calls are TRBV7-9 and TRBJ1-6; D is uncertain. Trimming took 3 bases from V and 5 from J, leaving 14 bases between them. The CDR3 covers 16 residues. Looked up from germline, CDR1 is SEHNR and CDR2 is FQNEAQ (reference sequence). CDR3 in amino acids: CASSLTCSKDNSPLHF. The CDR3 nucleotides read TGTGCCAGCAGCTTGACATGCAGTAAGGATAATTCACCCCTCCACTTT. Drawing the rest from reference TRBV7-9 and TRBJ1-6, the complete variable domain is DTGVSQNPRHKITKRGQNVTFRCDPISEHNRLYWYRQTLGQGPEFLTYFQNEAQLEKSRLLSDRFSAERPKGSFSTLEIQRTEQGDSAMYLCASSLTCSKDNSPLHFGNGTRLTVT.

This clonotype was picked up many times. The CDR3 sequence: CASSVLPRGRDEQYF. As DNA, the CDR3 is TGTGCCAGCAGCGTATTGCCTCGCGGCCGGGACGAGCAGTACTTC. This chain uses TRBV9 with TRBJ2-7; D not resolved. The CDR3 runs to 15 residues. Per germline, CDR1 SGDLS and CDR2 YYNGEE. Trimming cost V 1 base and J 5 bases, with 16 bases left between them. Looking up the rest from reference TRBV9 and TRBJ2-7 gives the full variable domain: DSGVTQTPKHLITATGQRVTLRCSPRSGDLSVYWYQQSLDQGLQFLIQYYNGEERAKGNILERFSAQQFPDLHSELNLSSLELGDSALYFCASSVLPRGRDEQYFGPGTRLTVT.

The chain couples TRBV5-5 to TRBJ2-5; 8 bases fit TRBD2. The junction had 7 bases not matched to a gene; V was cut back by 2 bases and J by 7 bases. In germline, CDR1 is SGHKS, CDR2 YYEKEE (reference sequence). The CDR3 has 14 residues. CDR3 sequence: CASSFSGGPGTQYF. For the CDR3, the DNA is TGTGCCAGCAGCTTCTCGGGAGGGCCGGGGACCCAGTACTTC.

CDR3 in amino acids: CSVDQGQGQTQYF. The CDR3 DNA follows: TGCAGCGTTGACCAGGGACAGGGTCAGACCCAGTACTTC. The rearrangement links TRBV29-1 to TRBJ2-5, with 9 bases lining up with TRBD1. The V gene's germline CDR1 is SQVTM and CDR2 ANQGSEA. The junction had 5 bases not matched to a gene; V was cut back by 3 bases and J by 6 bases. The CDR3 is 13 amino acids.

A single count supports this clonotype. The rearrangement joins TRBV10-3 to TRBJ1-1; unclear D gene. Germline V gives CDR1 ENHRY, CDR2 SYGVKD. The CDR3 is made up of 11 amino acids. V shed 11 bases and J shed 0 bases, with 7 bases lying between them. The CDR3, as DNA: TGTGCCGACCGGGTGAACACTGAAGCTTTCTTT. Its protein product is CADRVNTEAFF.

This clonotype was seen at least ten times. The chain carries TRBV6-5 and TRBJ2-3, with D possibly being TRBD1 or TRBD2 (6 bases each). V shed 2 bases and J shed 6 bases, with 15 bases lying between them. The CDR3 extends over 15 amino acids. Germline V CDR1 and CDR2: MNHEY, SVGAGI. The CDR3 sequence: CASSYRLLGGDTQYF. The CDR3, as DNA: TGTGCCAGCAGTTACCGACTACTAGGGGGGGATACGCAGTATTTT.

This clonotype was observed a few times. The chain has TRBV18 and TRBJ2-3; D ambiguous. In germline, CDR1 is KGHSH, CDR2 LQKENI. The CDR3 is 14 residues long. The ends were cut back, 2 bases at V and 5 bases at J, with 11 bases in the middle. The CDR3 sequence: CASSPSLGEDTQYF. In DNA form, the CDR3 reads TGTGCCAGCTCACCATCCCTTGGTGAAGATACGCAGTATTTT.

This clonotype was counted a single time. The chain has TRBV19 and TRBJ2-1, with a weak D call TRBD2 (5 bases). V was cut by 3 bases and J by 3 bases, with 12 bases left in between. The CDR3 runs 15 residues. Germline loops: CDR1 LNHDA, CDR2 SQIVND (reference sequence). CDR3 amino acids: CASSMEAEDYNEQFF. The CDR3 bases are TGTGCCAGTAGTATGGAGGCGGAGGACTACAATGAGCAGTTCTTC.

In its sample, this clonotype was seen many times. This rearrangement joins TRBV5-6 to TRBJ2-7, with 10 bases lining up with TRBD2. The CDR3 extends over 14 amino acids. Looked up from germline, CDR1 is SGHDT and CDR2 is YYEEEE. Trimming removed 6 bases from V and 2 bases from J; junction bases left unmatched: 5. CDR3 DNA sequence: TGTGCCAGCAAAGGGACTAGCGTAACCTACGAGCAGTACTTC. The encoded protein is CASKGTSVTYEQYF.

This chain links TRBV5-5 with TRBJ2-3; 9 nucleotides align to TRBD1. Germline-derived CDR1 and CDR2 are SGHKS and YYEKEE (reference sequence). The CDR3 is made up of 18 amino acids. With 0 bases clipped from V and 6 bases from J, the junction kept 14 bases outside the gene matches. In DNA form, the CDR3 reads TGTGCCAGCAGCTTGGGATTTGCTGGGACAGGGCCGTGGGATACGCAGTATTTT. Amino acid sequence: CASSLGFAGTGPWDTQYF.

This clonotype has at least ten counts. This sequence joins TRBV7-3 and TRBJ2-6; TRBD1 matches 7 bases. The length of the CDR3 is 18 residues. Germline V lookup: CDR1 SGHTA, CDR2 FQGTGA. J lost 0 bases, V lost 5 bases, and 10 bases had no gene match. The CDR3 sequence is CASSPPSGQSSGANVLTF. The CDR3 DNA follows: TGTGCCAGCAGCCCTCCGTCGGGACAGAGCTCTGGGGCCAACGTCCTGACTTTC.